This is a list of T cell receptor beta chains from one sample in a study of cytomegalovirus exposure and HLA in healthy donors. TCRdb's table, derived via immunoSEQ multiplex PCR, lists solely in-frame clones and lacks some. The sample has roughly 97,000 clones; 73% are singletons. The sequencing input was PBMCs. Source of these receptors: a man in his forties in good health and CMV-seronegative. Both conserved end residues are part of each CDR3. The D gene is left open where the match is weak.

d_gene: TRBD1; len: 14; v_gene: TRBV6-1; CDR3aa: CASSDYRGGTEAFF
d_gene: TRBD1; len: 14; v_gene: TRBV29-1; CDR3aa: CSVGGGTGVNGYTF
d_gene: .; len: 13; v_gene: TRBV6-6; CDR3aa: CASIPSGYDEQYF
d_gene: TRBD1; len: 16; v_gene: TRBV5-6; CDR3aa: CASSLTGANLYNEQFF
d_gene: .; len: 13; v_gene: TRBV5-4; CDR3aa: CASSLDLTYEQYF
d_gene: TRBD2; len: 17; v_gene: TRBV4-1; CDR3aa: CASSQDGLAGVQETQYF
d_gene: TRBD1; len: 15; v_gene: TRBV6-5; CDR3aa: CASRSRDRGNNEQFF
d_gene: .; len: 18; v_gene: TRBV4-2; CDR3aa: CASSQDVYRAANTGELFF
d_gene: TRBD1; len: 16; v_gene: TRBV6-6; CDR3aa: CASSYPRGPFDTEAFF
d_gene: TRBD1; len: 15; v_gene: TRBV5-1; CDR3aa: CASSRPGQGSYEQYF
d_gene: .; len: 14; v_gene: TRBV19; CDR3aa: CASSIRGGVYEQYF
d_gene: .; len: 16; v_gene: TRBV10-3; CDR3aa: CAISDHRDGGSYEQYF
d_gene: TRBD1; len: 13; v_gene: TRBV19; CDR3aa: CASSTTGKDTQYF
d_gene: TRBD1; len: 12; v_gene: TRBV29-1; CDR3aa: CSVGTGGGGYTF
d_gene: .; len: 15; v_gene: TRBV11-3; CDR3aa: CASSREAGRNNEQFF
d_gene: TRBD2; len: 17; v_gene: TRBV2; CDR3aa: CASSEGGLAGNTDTQYF
d_gene: TRBD2; len: 15; v_gene: TRBV19; CDR3aa: CASSIIASGGDTQYF
d_gene: .; len: 13; v_gene: TRBV27; CDR3aa: CASSERGPTEAFF
d_gene: TRBD1; len: 16; v_gene: TRBV15; CDR3aa: CATSIETGTETYEQYF
d_gene: .; len: 13; v_gene: TRBV4-3; CDR3aa: CASSQDPEETQYF
d_gene: TRBD1; len: 16; v_gene: TRBV28; CDR3aa: CASNRDRDVPSYEQYF
d_gene: .; len: 12; v_gene: TRBV7-2; CDR3aa: CASSRRGLEQFF
d_gene: TRBD1; len: 13; v_gene: TRBV7-2; CDR3aa: CASSRDRAYGYTF
d_gene: TRBD1; len: 16; v_gene: TRBV5-1; CDR3aa: CASSADRGRRADTQYF
d_gene: TRBD2; len: 16; v_gene: TRBV5-1; CDR3aa: CASSRATSGATYEQYF
d_gene: .; len: 14; v_gene: TRBV27; CDR3aa: CATSVRQNTGELFF
d_gene: .; len: 13; v_gene: TRBV14; CDR3aa: CASSPGNYNEQFF
d_gene: .; len: 14; v_gene: TRBV5-6; CDR3aa: CASSASDSGNTIYF
d_gene: .; len: 14; v_gene: TRBV5-6; CDR3aa: CASSLAGSNQPQHF
d_gene: .; len: 14; v_gene: TRBV7-3; CDR3aa: CASSLTWGAGELFF
d_gene: TRBD1; len: 14; v_gene: TRBV6-1; CDR3aa: CATQPGGTNYGYTF
d_gene: .; len: 14; v_gene: TRBV5-4; CDR3aa: CASSSTEATDTQYF
d_gene: .; len: 16; v_gene: TRBV5-1; CDR3aa: CASSLLTSGASYEQYF
d_gene: TRBD1; len: 13; v_gene: TRBV19; CDR3aa: CASRDRGRTEAFF
d_gene: TRBD2; len: 15; v_gene: TRBV5-1; CDR3aa: CASSLASGPYNEQFF
d_gene: TRBD2; len: 16; v_gene: TRBV7-6; CDR3aa: CASSPPLAGGPFEQYF
d_gene: .; len: 14; v_gene: TRBV7-9; CDR3aa: CASSPGDGSYGYTF
d_gene: TRBD1; len: 14; v_gene: TRBV7-2; CDR3aa: CASSRTGNTGELFF
d_gene: TRBD1; len: 17; v_gene: TRBV5-1; CDR3aa: CASSLEVGGLGNSPLHF
d_gene: TRBD1; len: 14; v_gene: TRBV6-5; CDR3aa: CASRTTRDRAEAFF
d_gene: .; len: 13; v_gene: TRBV19; CDR3aa: CASSSPGTPPQYF
d_gene: .; len: 15; v_gene: TRBV5-1; CDR3aa: CASSPSRTDAQGAFF
d_gene: .; len: 14; v_gene: TRBV6-1; CDR3aa: CASSEEWDKETQYF
d_gene: TRBD1; len: 13; v_gene: TRBV9; CDR3aa: CASSVDRGETQYF
d_gene: TRBD2; len: 15; v_gene: TRBV6-1; CDR3aa: CASRTSGGHYNEQFF
d_gene: .; len: 14; v_gene: TRBV10-3; CDR3aa: CAIREGGAAGGYTF
d_gene: TRBD1; len: 14; v_gene: TRBV28; CDR3aa: CASSLQGDDNEQFF
d_gene: TRBD1; len: 16; v_gene: TRBV15; CDR3aa: CATSRDRVFYNSPLHF
d_gene: TRBD1; len: 12; v_gene: TRBV19; CDR3aa: CASSTGQPPNTF
d_gene: .; len: 16; v_gene: TRBV4-2; CDR3aa: CASSQDLGRGNTEAFF
d_gene: TRBD1; len: 15; v_gene: TRBV2; CDR3aa: CASRSDRESNQPQHF
d_gene: .; len: 13; v_gene: TRBV5-4; CDR3aa: CASSQTANTEAFF
d_gene: .; len: 16; v_gene: TRBV29-1; CDR3aa: CSVEDHWGRGAETQYF
d_gene: TRBD2; len: 14; v_gene: TRBV5-1; CDR3aa: CASSSSGGQETQYF
d_gene: TRBD2; len: 16; v_gene: TRBV6-4; CDR3aa: CASSPGLAGGPGEQYF
d_gene: .; len: 14; v_gene: TRBV12-2; CDR3aa: CASRLGVGGCEQYF
d_gene: .; len: 13; v_gene: TRBV29-1; CDR3aa: CSVMRTYSYEQYF
d_gene: TRBD1; len: 15; v_gene: TRBV18; CDR3aa: CASSPMGQVNYGYTF
d_gene: TRBD1; len: 14; v_gene: TRBV6-5; CDR3aa: CASTIGQGAVEQYF
d_gene: .; len: 14; v_gene: TRBV10-3; CDR3aa: CAISEPGLTYEQYF